This entry is about one T cell receptor beta chain. Its antigen has not been determined. Within one base of it there is no much larger clone, and no base qualities were kept. Including the terminal cysteine and phenylalanine, the CDR3 comprises 13 residues. Kept here is only the CDR3 DNA, which spans 39 bases and is read in frame from base 1. Cut back by 1 base and 5 bases, the V and J ends lie 9 bases apart. CDR1 and CDR2, looked up from the germline V gene, are LGHNT and FRNRAP. The cohort was made up of 650 to 700 healthy bone marrow donors. At the time of sampling, every cohort member was nominally healthy, though immune exposures that went unrecorded were likely present. The donor was CMV seronegative and was included in the group of a few hundred seronegative cohort members. A peripheral blood sample was provided by each donor, and peripheral blood mononuclear cells were used for TCR beta sequencing. Genomic DNA extraction from the blood cell samples was performed with the Qiagen DNeasy Blood Extraction Kit.

Receptor amplification or capture employed the immunoSEQ multiplex PCR assay. A mixture of 60 forward primers for TCR Vbeta segments and 13 reverse primers for TCR Jbeta segments was used in the multiplex PCR. The CDR3 region of rearranged TCR beta genes was amplified from genomic DNA by a multiplex PCR assay. The amplified TCR beta libraries were sequenced on the Illumina HiSeq System as 87-base-pair reads. The authors' analysis ran thus. Across the 700 or so repertoires, a later analysis counted 75 million to 90 million unique TCR beta chains, 8.5 million to 12 million of which were shared by at least two donors. To remove PCR and sequencing errors, raw reads were error-corrected and collapsed into unique sequences using a nearest-neighbor algorithm that merged closely related sequences. CDR3 sequences were aligned to IMGT reference sequences to assign V, D and J gene segments. Each retained sequence needed at least a six-nucleotide match to both a V gene segment and a J gene segment. Rearrangements were classified as productive when the CDR3 lacked stop codons and remained in frame with V and J, and all other rearrangements were classified as non-productive. Following IMGT convention, CDR3 was defined as the stretch from the second conserved V-encoded cysteine to the conserved J-encoded phenylalanine. In an earlier analysis of around 570 of the donors, sequences lacking an unambiguous match to a single V gene segment were excluded. An earlier analysis of fewer than 750 of the donors called V segments functional above 56.7% productive rearrangements and segregating when the between-donor standard deviation exceeded 5%. A statistical classification framework was developed to diagnose cytomegalovirus status using the catalog of TCR beta chain sequences. A later analysis assigned V and J genes by comparing TCR nucleotide sequences with IMGT/GENE-DB human TR gene sequences. The TCRdist pipeline was used in a later analysis to assign CDR3 sequences and most-parsimonious VDJ recombination scenarios. In a later analysis, every TCR beta chain was defined by the combination of its CDR3 amino acid sequence and its V-gene family, and reads without a unique V-gene family were dropped. In a later analysis, several hundred highly shared, low-generation-probability nucleotide sequences were removed to address suspected cross-contamination and a sequencing artifact. For each public chain, a later analysis derived a clonal expansion index from normalized ranks of inferred template counts within each repertoire. In a later analysis, generation probabilities were computed with a VDJ recombination model fitted to out-of-frame rearrangements, and the resulting probabilities were checked against IGoR. Hypergeometric tests were used in a later analysis to score TCR-TCR, TCR-HLA and TCR-CMV co-occurrence, with a repertoire-size bias correction applied to the TCR pairs. A later analysis estimated false discovery rates by permuting HLA or CMV assignments 20 times. A later analysis grouped co-occurring TCRs with DBSCAN, adding TCRdist sequence similarity when clustering within HLA-allele-positive subsets. For co-occurrence clustering, repertoires with fewer than 30,000 or more than 120,000 public chains were excluded, along with about five repertoires with anomalous nucleotide sharing. TCRdb took this table from immuneACCESS and kept in-frame rearrangements with V and J called. Such tables lack part of the clones; where checked against another copy, unresolved V genes explain under half of the gap, and the rest is unexplained. V, J and clone size are those of that table, while D and trimming were read from the DNA. The table for this sample lists some 160,000 clones; over 80% of them were counted only once. Jointly, the top ten make up over 1.5% of the sample.

This entry is derived from a study of cytomegalovirus exposure and HLA in healthy donors (TCRdb year 2017). Notes on the research overall: An earlier analysis of several hundred of the donors reported roughly 300 Gb of sequence data and 95 million to 130 million unique TCR beta sequences obtained from around 180 million T cells. A later genetic analysis took genome-wide SNP genotypes for about 65% of the roughly 670 donors and used that subset as a discovery cohort. Class I and class II HLA loci were covered by the typing at four-digit resolution. The study used immunosequencing to profile the T cell repertoires of several hundred subjects and linked those repertoires to cytomegalovirus serostatus. An earlier analysis of several hundred of the donors used high-throughput TCR beta sequencing to judge whether each TCR beta V gene segment behaved as functional or pseudogenic. Of the roughly 420 genotyped donors, less than 90% were placed in the genetic ancestry cluster associated with self-reported Caucasian donors. The number of donors typed differed by locus, with about 629-640 for A, B, C, DRB1 and DQB1, more than 500 for DQA1, 600 to 610 for DPA1, and over 400 for DPB1. In the later analysis, no new phenotypic data were used to find candidate immune exposures; instead, reliance was placed on TCR beta sequences and their occurrence across donors. To predict cytomegalovirus infection status, the study brought together high-throughput TCR immunosequencing, statistical association of individual TCRs with disease status, and machine learning. All discovery cohort repertoires had been generated using a single sequencing platform. Around 320 gigabases of sequencing data and some 85 million unique TCR sequences were included in an early release covering about 600 HLA-typed donors. A later analysis re-analyzed previously published TCR beta repertoires from roughly 630 donors and added high-resolution HLA genotyping to study TCR occurrence patterns. Among some 400 genotyped donors of the cohort, an average of about 220,000 unique TCR beta nucleotide sequences was sequenced per donor, of which about 19% were non-productive. Donor age, sex, ethnicity and CMV serostatus were compiled alongside the repertoire data. The study was designed to test whether signatures of past pathogen exposure could be identified by cataloging public T cell receptors. Roughly five DR-DQ haplotypes were treated as single units for association and clustering because of strong linkage in the cohort. Along with the roughly 610-subject first cohort, a separate validation cohort of more than 90 different subjects was used. Broader findings and caveats from the paper: Strong co-occurrence of HLA alleles, especially DR and DQ, made assigning TCR associations to individual alleles difficult. A later analysis reported that several top co-occurrence clusters appeared linked to parvovirus B19, influenza, CMV and Epstein-Barr virus. In the study, approximately 160 TCR beta chains were listed as associated with cytomegalovirus. Because some donors lacked HLA typing at each locus, the association tests relied only on the typed subset. The 87-base-pair reads could not distinguish some IMGT-functional V segments, including TRBV6-2 and TRBV6-3, so those segments were excluded. A cluster of highly shared sequence variants was judged likely to represent a technical artifact of the sequencing pipeline. At a false discovery rate of 0.05, a later analysis linked around 15,000 TCR beta sequences to specific HLA alleles. In a later genetic analysis, a missense DCLRE1C variant was associated with V-gene and J-gene trimming of TCR beta chains, and the association was replicated in an independent cohort. In a later analysis, HLA-associated TCR beta chains showed more clonal expansion and lower generation probabilities than non-associated chains that were equally common. Because counts were too low, more than 15 rarely observed V segments, including chromosome 9 orphons, were excluded from the earlier analysis of a few hundred of the donors. A later analysis found that most CMV-associated TCR beta chains appeared HLA-restricted, with HLA associations seemingly driven largely by CMV exposure. Presence/absence analyses assumed roughly uniform sequencing depth across donors, an assumption that may not hold. Broadly in line with IMGT annotations, most TCR beta V segments showed up in productive rearrangements about 87% or about 30% of the time in an earlier analysis of 587 of the donors. According to a later genetic analysis, donors in an Asian-associated ancestry cluster had fewer N-insertions in productive TCRs than the approximately 710-donor mean. Immune exposure information for the cohort was limited to CMV serostatus. Linkage disequilibrium might explain the correlated functional status among segregating V segments, but an unknown experimental factor could not be excluded. In a later analysis, the rate of TCR association differed among HLA loci, with DRB1 alleles having the most associated TCRs and HLA-C alleles having the fewest. The cohort was sequenced for TCR beta chains only, and without alpha or paired-chain data the features that could be detected were limited. A further reported finding was that TCR beta sequences accurately predicted the HLA-A and HLA-B alleles for most subjects in the first cohort. The classifier was reported to diagnose cytomegalovirus status with high specificity and sensitivity in both the original cohort and the validation cohort. It was suggested by the authors that the approach could potentially be generalized to other disease states and immunological phenotypes. In vitro tests confirmed that a few of the cytomegalovirus-associated TCR beta chains recognize cytomegalovirus antigens. While some public TCRs were present in many individuals, most TCR sequences turned up only very rarely across donors.

The receptor's source is a woman between 18 and 29 years old in good health and CMV-seronegative. Sequenced: PBMCs. In this chain, TRBV12-5 is recombined with TRBJ2-7; too little of a D gene remains to name it. The CDR3 region has the sequence CASGLAARNEQYF. The DNA is as follows: TGTGCTAGTGGTTTGGCGGCTAGGAACGAGCAGTACTTC. Supplemented by the reference TRBV12-5 and TRBJ2-7 proteins around the CDR3, the complete variable domain is DARVTQTPRHKVTEMGQEVTMRCQPILGHNTVFWYRQTMMQGLELLAYFRNRAPLDDSGMPKDRFSAEMPDATLATLKIQPSEPRDSAVYFCASGLAARNEQYFGPGTRLTVT.